These 22 T cell receptor beta chains were all obtained from the same sample, sequenced in a study of identical twins (dated by TCRdb to the mid-2010s). The library relied on 5' RACE. The reads were generated on an Illumina HiSeq 2000. TCRdb reanalyzed the raw reads on its own, using fastp at Q25 for trimming and MiXCR for clone calling, and kept in-frame beta chains. For every CDR3 protein sequence, its rows merge into one entry that carries the most common genes and DNA. The sample has 1.5 million to 2 million distinct CDR3 sequences on record, roughly 35% of them singletons. The top ten constitute more than 0.25% of the sample. The sample comprised cord blood. The receptors were sampled from a newborn girl in good health.

This clonotype turned up a few times. The V gene is TRBV29-1, the J gene TRBJ1-1; no clear D. Trimming shortened V by 4 bases and J by 6 bases, and 9 bases separated the two germline ends. CDR3 size: 11 residues. CDR1 is SQVTM, CDR2 ANQGSEA, per germline. CDR3 bases: TGCAGCGTTGGGAAGGGCCCTGAAGCTTTCTTT. This gives the protein CSVGKGPEAFF.

This clonotype showed up many times. The V gene is TRBV5-6, the J gene TRBJ2-7; 7 bases map to TRBD1. V dropped 3 bases and J dropped 2; count of bases not matched to a gene: 5. Germline V gene lookup returns CDR1 SGHDT and CDR2 YYEEEE. The CDR3 runs to 14 residues. CDR3 in amino acids: CASSSRDSPYEQYF. CDR3 DNA sequence: TGTGCCAGCAGCTCACGGGACAGCCCCTACGAGCAGTACTTC.

J is TRBJ1-2 and V is TRBV20-1; D remains ambiguous. The CDR3 extends over 12 amino acids. Per the germline V gene, CDR1 is DFQATT and CDR2 is SNEGSKA (reference sequence). The V gene lost 5 bases and the J gene lost 8 bases, with 15 bases spanning the gap. The CDR3 here is CSALDFVGGYTF. The DNA for the CDR3 is TGCAGTGCTCTCGACTTTGTTGGAGGCTACACCTTC.

This clonotype was seen once. Just one base apart from a much larger clone, this may be a read error. V is TRBV29-1 and J is TRBJ2-3; D unclear. The CDR3 spans 13 residues. Trimming took 1 base from V and 4 from J, leaving 9 bases between them. Germline V CDR1 and CDR2: SQVTM, ANQGSEA. The chain's CDR3 is CSVEGATPDTQYF. Here the CDR3 DNA reads TGCAGCGTTGAAGGCGCAACCCCAGATACGCAGTATTTT.

This clonotype was seen a few times. This rearrangement joins TRBV20-1 to TRBJ2-5; D unclear. TRBJ2-7 matches the DNA end more closely, so the J call is doubtful. Germline CDR1 DFQATT, CDR2 SNEGSKA (reference sequence). The CDR3 has 11 amino acids. CDR3 in DNA: TGCAGTGCTAGAGCCACGGTCGAGCAGTACTTC. Translation: CSARATVEQYF.

This clonotype was found many times. V gene TRBV25-1 combines with J gene TRBJ2-7; TRBD1 is a possible D gene (5 bases). The germline V gene has CDR1 MGHDK and CDR2 SYGVNS. V lost 3 bases, J lost 3 bases, and 6 bases lay in between. There are 12 residues in the CDR3. In nucleotides, the CDR3 is TGTGCCAGCAGTGAGGACAACTACGAGCAGTACTTC. This codes for CASSEDNYEQYF.

The chain couples TRBV4-1 to TRBJ1-5; the D gene is possibly TRBD1 (5 bases). The CDR3 covers 18 residues. CDR1 and CDR2 (germline): MGHRA, YSYEKL. Trimming stripped 0 bases from V and 3 bases from J, with 18 bases between. Here the CDR3 DNA reads TGCGCCAGCAGCCAAGATCGGCAGGGAAGTTTTGCCAATCAGCCCCAGCATTTT. This encodes CASSQDRQGSFANQPQHF.

This clonotype came up a few times. V usage is TRBV6-2 or TRBV6-3 and J usage is TRBJ1-2; D is unclear. Germline lookup yields CDR1 MNHEY and CDR2 SVGEGT. The CDR3 has 18 residues. Deletions cut 0 bases from V and 0 bases from J, with 17 bases between. Here the CDR3 DNA reads TGTGCCAGCAGTTACTCATGGATACAAACCTCGTCTAACTATGGCTACACCTTC. This encodes CASSYSWIQTSSNYGYTF.

V is TRBV20-1 and J is TRBJ1-1; D gene uncertain. Per germline, CDR1 DFQATT and CDR2 SNEGSKA (reference sequence). V lost 2 bases, J lost 2 bases, and 9 bases lay in between. CDR3 size: 13 residues. In nucleotides, the CDR3 is TGCAGTGCTAGAATCCGGGAAAACACTGAAGCTTTCTTT. Translation: CSARIRENTEAFF.

V usage is TRBV7-9 and J usage is TRBJ1-4, with D possibly TRBD1 on 5 matching bases. Trimming took off 8 bases at V and 0 bases at J, with 13 bases between the two ends. Germline lookup yields CDR1 SEHNR and CDR2 FQNEAQ (reference sequence). The CDR3 extends over 15 amino acids. CDR3 sequence reads: CASSPGGATNEKLFF. In DNA, the CDR3 is TGTGCCAGCTCCCCCGGGGGGGCAACTAATGAAAAACTGTTTTTT.

This chain joins TRBV20-1 and TRBJ2-1, with TRBD2 matching over 9 bases. CDR3 size: 14 residues. The V and J ends lost 3 bases and 5 bases, in that order; junction bases with no gene match: 5. CDR1 and CDR2 (germline): DFQATT, SNEGSKA (reference sequence). This CDR3 reads CSARRASGDNEQFF. The CDR3 bases are TGCAGTGCTAGGAGGGCTAGCGGGGACAATGAGCAGTTCTTC.

This rearrangement joins TRBV20-1 to TRBJ2-3; 8 bases agree with TRBD2. V lost 6 bases and J lost 3; bases outside the gene matches: 2. This CDR3 spans 12 amino acids. Germline V gene sequence: CDR1 DFQATT, CDR2 SNEGSKA (reference sequence). CDR3 amino acids: CSAGLATDTQYF. CDR3 nucleotides: TGCAGTGCAGGACTAGCAACAGATACGCAGTATTTT.

The genes are TRBV28 and TRBJ2-2; 11 nucleotides match TRBD2. There are 18 residues in the CDR3. CDR1 and CDR2 from the germline V gene are MDHEN and SYDVKM. The trim removed 2 bases at V and 6 bases at J, leaving 11 bases unmatched. The CDR3 region has the DNA TGTGCCAGCAGTTTAGGTCTGACTAGCGGGATGTTCGCCGGGGAGCTGTTTTTT. Its protein is CASSLGLTSGMFAGELFF. Drawing the rest from reference TRBV28 and TRBJ2-2, the complete variable domain is DVKVTQSSRYLVKRTGEKVFLECVQDMDHENMFWYRQDPGLGLRLIYFSYDVKMKEKGDIPEGYSVSREKKERFSLILESASTNQTSMYLCASSLGLTSGMFAGELFFGEGSRLTVL.

The chain carries TRBV5-1 and TRBJ2-7; D possibly corresponds to TRBD2 (6 bases). The CDR3 consists of 13 residues. Germline CDR1 SGHRS, CDR2 YFSETQ. V was shortened by 4 bases and J by 6 bases, with 14 bases between the two germline ends. CDR3 residues: CASSTSPSIEQYF. As DNA, the CDR3 is TGCGCCAGCAGCACTAGCCCCTCTATCGAGCAGTACTTC.

This clonotype has a handful of counts. The chain links TRBV6-5 to TRBJ1-6; the D gene is possibly TRBD1 (5 bases). The V end lost 2 bases, the J end lost 7 bases, and 12 bases lay between the germline ends. Per germline, CDR1 MNHEY and CDR2 SVGAGI. The CDR3 extends over 15 amino acids. This chain's CDR3 is CASSYGKRGNSPLHF. CDR3 coding DNA: TGTGCCAGCAGTTACGGGAAGAGGGGAAATTCACCCCTCCACTTT.

This clonotype has a handful of counts. This rearrangement joins TRBV29-1 to TRBJ2-3, with TRBD2 matching over 7 bases. The CDR3 extends over 13 amino acids. Germline V gives CDR1 SQVTM, CDR2 ANQGSEA. V was clipped by 4 bases and J by 2 bases; unmatched bases: 3. The DNA for the CDR3 is TGCAGCGTTGTTGGGACTAACACAGATACGCAGTATTTT. The encoded protein is CSVVGTNTDTQYF.

CDR3 in DNA: TGCGCCAGCAGCTTTCCACTAGCAGGGGCCGTGCGCTACAATGAGCAGTACTTC. Protein sequence: CASSFPLAGAVRYNEQYF. The chain employs TRBV5-1 and TRBJ2-5; possibly TRBD1 or TRBD2 for D (6 bases each). The V gene lost 2 bases and the J gene lost 11 bases, with 31 bases spanning the gap. Germline V lookup: CDR1 SGHRS, CDR2 YFSETQ. The CDR3 is 18 amino acids.

This clonotype was counted a few times. The chain has TRBV6-6 and TRBJ2-4; TRBD2 agrees at 10 bases. With V trimmed by 1 base and J by 7 bases, 7 bases remained unmatched. This CDR3 comprises 16 residues. Germline loops: CDR1 MNHNY, CDR2 SVGAGI (reference sequence). CDR3 DNA sequence: TGTGCCAGCAGTTACTGGGGTAGCGGGAGGCTTAACATTCAGTACTTC. Translation: CASSYWGSGRLNIQYF.

This clonotype appeared a few times. The chain uses TRBV20-1 and TRBJ2-7; D remains unclear. Per germline, CDR1 DFQATT and CDR2 SNEGSKA (reference sequence). The CDR3 runs 14 residues. V lost 2 bases and J lost 2, with 13 bases in between. The CDR3 loop is CSARLRWQTYEQYF. The CDR3, as DNA: TGCAGTGCTAGACTGCGGTGGCAGACCTACGAGCAGTACTTC.

The V call is TRBV10-3, the J call TRBJ2-1; 7 bases fit TRBD1. Gene TRBJ2-7 matches the end of the DNA better, so the J call may be wrong. This CDR3 contains 16 residues. CDR1 and CDR2 (germline): ENHRY, SYGVKD. The CDR3 spells CAISELGQSSYNEQYF. The CDR3 coding sequence is TGTGCCATCAGTGAGCTGGGACAGTCCTCCTACAATGAGCAGTACTTC.

Note on this clonotype: A junction boundary mismatches the germline segment, possibly from a read error. The rearrangement links TRBV20-1 to TRBJ1-1; D unclear. The CDR3 totals 15 residues. Germline CDR1 is DFQATT and CDR2 is SNEGSKA (reference sequence). The CDR3 sequence is CSARPPKHPNTDAFF. CDR3 DNA: TGCAGTGCTAGGCCCCCAAAACACCCGAACACTGACGCTTTCTTT.

The gene calls are TRBV18 and TRBJ2-5; tentative D call: TRBD1 (5 bases). Deletions cut 2 bases from V and 5 bases from J, with 18 bases between. CDR1 and CDR2 (germline): KGHSH, LQKENI. This CDR3 has 16 residues. The CDR3 DNA follows: TGTGCCAGCTCACCAGGTCCAAAGGTGTACAGGGAGACCCAGTACTTC. Its translation: CASSPGPKVYRETQYF. Together with reference TRBV18 and TRBJ2-5, the CDR3 gives the full variable domain: NAGVMQNPRHLVRRRGQEARLRCSPMKGHSHVYWYRQLPEEGLKFMVYLQKENIIDESGMPKERFSAEFPKEGPSILRIQQVVRGDSAAYFCASSPGPKVYRETQYFGPGTRLLVL.